This entry features one TCR beta chain sequence. The TCR beta CDR3 regions underwent amplification using RNA transcripts as the source. Researchers ran a first-round RT-PCR on the TCR CDR3 using the HTBI primer set. TCRdb fed the multiplex PCR reads into MiXCR, producing one record per CDR3 protein. Here the sample spans 600,000 to 700,000 distinct CDR3 sequences, 45% being singletons. This sample was included in a study of T cells in Graves' hyperthyroidism and ophthalmopathy. The CDR3 spans 16 residues. Germline V lookup: CDR1 MGHDK, CDR2 SYGVNS. V lost 3 bases and J lost 3; bases outside the gene matches: 9.

The sequenced sample consisted of peripheral blood or thyroid tissue (not recorded which). This receptor was taken from an adult man with Graves' disease, either hyperthyroidism or ophthalmopathy (not recorded which). The J gene is TRBJ1-1, the V gene TRBV25-1, with 8 nucleotides matching TRBD1. The CDR3 region has the DNA TGTGCCAGCAGTGAGTATACAGGGGGGCACTACACTGAAGCTTTCTTT. It specifies CASSEYTGGHYTEAFF.